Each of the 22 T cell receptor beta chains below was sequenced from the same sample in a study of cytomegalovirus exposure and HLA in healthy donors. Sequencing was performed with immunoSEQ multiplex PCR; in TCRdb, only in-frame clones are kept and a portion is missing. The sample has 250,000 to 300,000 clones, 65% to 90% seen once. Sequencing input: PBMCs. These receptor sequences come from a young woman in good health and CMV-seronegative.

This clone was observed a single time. DNA for the CDR3: TGTGCCAGCAGCCTCTTTTCGACCCGGGGTCAGCCCCAGCATTTT. It codes for CASSLFSTRGQPQHF. The genes are TRBV7-2 and TRBJ1-5; no clear D gene. The CDR3 spans 15 residues. V was shortened by 5 bases and J by 6 bases, with 17 bases between the two germline ends. From germline, CDR1 is SGHTA and CDR2 FQGNSA.

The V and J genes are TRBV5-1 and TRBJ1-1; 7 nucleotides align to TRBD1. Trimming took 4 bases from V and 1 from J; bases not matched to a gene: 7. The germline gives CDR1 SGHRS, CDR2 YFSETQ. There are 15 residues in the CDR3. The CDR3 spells CASSTPGGSNTEAFF. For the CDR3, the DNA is TGCGCCAGCAGCACACCAGGGGGATCGAACACTGAAGCTTTCTTT.

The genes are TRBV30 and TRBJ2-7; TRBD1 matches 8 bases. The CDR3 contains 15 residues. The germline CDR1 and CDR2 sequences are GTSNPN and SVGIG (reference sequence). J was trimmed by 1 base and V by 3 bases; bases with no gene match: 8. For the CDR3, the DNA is TGTGCCTGGAGGGCTACCGGGACAGGATCCTACGAGCAGTACTTC. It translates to CAWRATGTGSYEQYF.

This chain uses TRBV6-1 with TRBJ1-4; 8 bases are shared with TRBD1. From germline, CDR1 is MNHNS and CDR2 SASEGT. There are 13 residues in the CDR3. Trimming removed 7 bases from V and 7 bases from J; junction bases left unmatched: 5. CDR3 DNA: TGTGCCAGCAACCCTGGACAGGGTGAAAAACTGTTTTTT. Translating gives CASNPGQGEKLFF.

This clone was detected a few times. The CDR3 loop reads CASPRQGRETQYF. The CDR3, as DNA: TGCGCCAGTCCACGACAGGGCCGAGAGACCCAGTACTTC. V and J are TRBV10-1 and TRBJ2-5, with 7 bases that match TRBD1. Germline lookup yields CDR1 WNHNN and CDR2 SYGVQD (reference sequence). V lost 9 bases to trimming and J lost 4 bases; unmatched junction nucleotides: 8. The CDR3 length is 13 residues.

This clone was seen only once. The CDR3 DNA reads as TGTGCCAGCAGGTACCGGACAGTTGGGGAGACCCAGTACTTC. Its translation: CASRYRTVGETQYF. The chain employs TRBV7-2 and TRBJ2-5; tentative D call: TRBD1 (6 bases). Germline-derived CDR1 and CDR2 are SGHTA and FQGNSA. The CDR3 consists of 14 residues. Trimming pared 6 bases from V and 5 bases from J, leaving 16 bases between.

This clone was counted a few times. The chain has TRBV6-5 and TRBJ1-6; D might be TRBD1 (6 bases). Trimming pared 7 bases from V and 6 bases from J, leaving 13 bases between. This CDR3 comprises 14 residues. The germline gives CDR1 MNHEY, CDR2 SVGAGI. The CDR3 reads CASTEQGTNSPLHF. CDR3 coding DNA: TGTGCCAGCACCGAACAGGGTACTAATTCACCCCTCCACTTT.

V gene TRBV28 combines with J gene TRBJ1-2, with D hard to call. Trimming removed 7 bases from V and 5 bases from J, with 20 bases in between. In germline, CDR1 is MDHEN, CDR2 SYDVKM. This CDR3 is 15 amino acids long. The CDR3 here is CASNNPGSWAYGYTF. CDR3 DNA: TGTGCCAGCAACAATCCGGGGTCTTGGGCATATGGCTACACCTTC.

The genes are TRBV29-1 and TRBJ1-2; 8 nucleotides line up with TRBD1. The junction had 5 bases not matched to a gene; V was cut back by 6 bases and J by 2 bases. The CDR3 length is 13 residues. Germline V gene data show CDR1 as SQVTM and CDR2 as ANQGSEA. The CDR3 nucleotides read TGCAGCGTAAGGACAGGGTTGAACTATGGCTACACCTTC. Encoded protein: CSVRTGLNYGYTF.

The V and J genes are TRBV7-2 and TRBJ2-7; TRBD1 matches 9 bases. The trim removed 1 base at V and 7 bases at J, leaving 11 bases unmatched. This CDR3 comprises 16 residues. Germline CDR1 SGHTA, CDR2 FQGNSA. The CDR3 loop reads CASSLGGTGLVREQYF. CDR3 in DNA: TGTGCCAGCAGCTTAGGTGGGACAGGGCTAGTGAGGGAGCAGTACTTC.

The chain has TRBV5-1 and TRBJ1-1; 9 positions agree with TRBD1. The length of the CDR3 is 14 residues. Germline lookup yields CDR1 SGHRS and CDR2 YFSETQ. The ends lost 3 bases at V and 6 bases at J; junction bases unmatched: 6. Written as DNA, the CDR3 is TGCGCCAGCAGCTCACAGGGGGCGAGCGCTGAAGCTTTCTTT. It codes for CASSSQGASAEAFF.

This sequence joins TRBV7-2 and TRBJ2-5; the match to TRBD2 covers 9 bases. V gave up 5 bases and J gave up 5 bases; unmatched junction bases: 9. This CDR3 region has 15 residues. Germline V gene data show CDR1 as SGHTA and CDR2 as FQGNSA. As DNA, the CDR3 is TGTGCCAGCAGCCAGACCGGGACTAGCAGGGAGACCCAGTACTTC. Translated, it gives CASSQTGTSRETQYF.

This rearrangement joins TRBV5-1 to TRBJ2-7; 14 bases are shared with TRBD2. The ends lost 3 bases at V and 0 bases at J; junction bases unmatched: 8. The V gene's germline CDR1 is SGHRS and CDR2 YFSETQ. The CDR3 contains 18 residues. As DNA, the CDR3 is TGCGCCAGCAGCTGGGTGGGACTAGCGGGAGAGGGCTCCTACGAGCAGTACTTC. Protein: CASSWVGLAGEGSYEQYF. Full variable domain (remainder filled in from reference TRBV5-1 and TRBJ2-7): KAGVTQTPRYLIKTRGQQVTLSCSPISGHRSVSWYQQTPGQGLQFLFEYFSETQRNKGNFPGRFSGRQFSNSRSEMNVSTLELGDSALYLCASSWVGLAGEGSYEQYFGPGTRLTVT.

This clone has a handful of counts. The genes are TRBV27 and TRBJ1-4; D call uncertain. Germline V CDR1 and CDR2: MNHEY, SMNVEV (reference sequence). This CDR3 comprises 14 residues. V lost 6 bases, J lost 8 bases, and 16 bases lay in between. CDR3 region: CASSRGHLGEKLFF. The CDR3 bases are TGTGCCAGCAGCCGGGGTCATCTTGGCGAAAAACTGTTTTTT. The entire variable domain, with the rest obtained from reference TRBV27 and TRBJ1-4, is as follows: EAQVTQNPRYLITVTGKKLTVTCSQNMNHEYMSWYRQDPGLGLRQIYYSMNVEVTDKGDVPEGYKVSRKEKRNFPLILESPSPNQTSLYFCASSRGHLGEKLFFGSGTQLSVL.

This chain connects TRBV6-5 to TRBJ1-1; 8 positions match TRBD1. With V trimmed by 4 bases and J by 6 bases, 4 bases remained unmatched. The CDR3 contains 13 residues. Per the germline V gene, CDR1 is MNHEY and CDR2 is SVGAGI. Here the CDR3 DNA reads TGTGCCAGCAGTTCCGACAGGGGTGCTGAAGCTTTCTTT. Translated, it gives CASSSDRGAEAFF.

The CDR3 coding sequence is TGTGCCAGCTCACCAGGGGGGGAGTTCATGAACACTGAAGCTTTCTTT. This sequence encodes CASSPGGEFMNTEAFF. The chain links TRBV18 to TRBJ1-1, with a tentative D call TRBD1 (5 bases). The CDR3 consists of 16 residues. The V gene lost 2 bases and the J gene lost 0 bases, with 13 bases spanning the gap. In germline, CDR1 is KGHSH, CDR2 LQKENI. Filled out from reference TRBV18 and TRBJ1-1, the complete variable domain reads NAGVMQNPRHLVRRRGQEARLRCSPMKGHSHVYWYRQLPEEGLKFMVYLQKENIIDESGMPKERFSAEFPKEGPSILRIQQVVRGDSAAYFCASSPGGEFMNTEAFFGQGTRLTVV.

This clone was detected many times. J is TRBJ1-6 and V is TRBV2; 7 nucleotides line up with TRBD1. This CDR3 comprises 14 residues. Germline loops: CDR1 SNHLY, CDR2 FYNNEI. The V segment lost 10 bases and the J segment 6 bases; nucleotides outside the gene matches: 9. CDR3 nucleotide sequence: TGTGCCACCGGAACTCGACAGGGTAATTCACCCCTCCACTTT. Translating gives CATGTRQGNSPLHF.

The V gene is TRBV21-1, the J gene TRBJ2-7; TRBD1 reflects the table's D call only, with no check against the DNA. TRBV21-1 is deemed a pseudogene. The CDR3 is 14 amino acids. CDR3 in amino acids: CASSKGTGFAEQYF. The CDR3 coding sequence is TGTGCCAGCAGCAAAGGGACAGGGTTTGCCGAGCAGTACTTC.

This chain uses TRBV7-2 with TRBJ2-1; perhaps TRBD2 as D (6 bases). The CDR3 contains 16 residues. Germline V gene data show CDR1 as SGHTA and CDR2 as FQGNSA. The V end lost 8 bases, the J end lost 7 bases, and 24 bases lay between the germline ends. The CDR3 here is CASVQGGRLSRNEQFF. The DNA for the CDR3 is TGTGCCAGCGTCCAGGGAGGACGACTTAGCAGGAATGAGCAGTTCTTC.

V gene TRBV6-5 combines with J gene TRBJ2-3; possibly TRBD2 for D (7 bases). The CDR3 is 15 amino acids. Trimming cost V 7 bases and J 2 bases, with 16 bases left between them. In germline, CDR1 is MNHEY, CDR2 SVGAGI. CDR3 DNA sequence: TGTGCCAGCACCCCCGGGGGGCTCACCACAGATACGCAGTATTTT. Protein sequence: CASTPGGLTTDTQYF.

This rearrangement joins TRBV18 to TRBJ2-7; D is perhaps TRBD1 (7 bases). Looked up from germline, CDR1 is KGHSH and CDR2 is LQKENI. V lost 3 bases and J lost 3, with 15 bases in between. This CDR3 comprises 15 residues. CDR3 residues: CASSPRDRISYEQYF. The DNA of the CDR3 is TGTGCCAGCTCACCGCGGGACAGAATAAGCTACGAGCAGTACTTC.

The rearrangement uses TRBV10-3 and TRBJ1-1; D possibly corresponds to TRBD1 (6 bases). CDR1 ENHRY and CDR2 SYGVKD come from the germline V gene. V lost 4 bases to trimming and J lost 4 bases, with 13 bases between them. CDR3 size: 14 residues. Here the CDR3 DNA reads TGTGCCATCAGTGGGACAGCGGGGGGCACTGAAGCTTTCTTT. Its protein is CAISGTAGGTEAFF.